This T cell receptor beta chain is from a study of identifying expanded T cells in peripheral blood (dated by TCRdb to between 2018 and 2021). Study-wide context: Technical replicates were generated by sequencing separate aliquots of the same genomic DNA pool, and four replicates were compared pairwise. General conclusions and limits of the study: For all healthy donors, the variance in clone template counts between approximately 2-week samples rose significantly as total template count increased. It was expected by the authors that biological variance in healthy repertoires might increase further over much longer intervals, such as months to years. About 1.1 differentially abundant clones were flagged by the binomial model between technical replicates, whereas about 15 and 18 were flagged over approximately two weeks and four weeks, respectively. Across all healthy-donor time intervals, the beta-binomial model significantly cut both the number of clones called differentially abundant and the false-positive rate.

During the collection period, no immune events, such as infections, were documented for the healthy donors. To calibrate time-dependent variance in a beta-binomial model of T-cell clone differential abundance, blood repertoires from healthy donors were used as a training cohort. The training cohort comprised approximately ten healthy donors, 3 female and 7 male. On average the donors were around 39 years old, and their ages spanned about 29 to 65 years. Obtained from a commercial supplier, whole blood was collected from each healthy donor at three time points set around two weeks apart. Genomic DNA was extracted from unsorted whole blood for immunosequencing. V loses 7 bases of germline sequence and J loses 3 bases, and the interval between the two ends is 14 bases. CDR1 SGHRS and CDR2 YFSETQ were looked up in the germline V gene. Including cysteine and phenylalanine, the CDR3 has 14 amino acids. The only DNA kept is the CDR3, 42 bases in frame from the first base.

Notes on this clone: Its specific antigen is unknown. No base-level quality is on record; no much larger clone is a single base apart.

TCRbeta CDR3 regions were profiled by bias-controlled multiplex PCR amplification of genomic DNA with the immunoSEQ Assay. Concerning the study's data processing: The absolute abundance of each unique TCRbeta CDR3 region was quantified after sequences were collapsed and filtered. Two models were used to test differential abundance: a binomial model (Fisher-equivalent) and a beta-binomial model that adds time-dependent variance fitted from healthy donors. Clones with fewer than 5 combined templates were excluded, and clones with Benjamini-Hochberg FDR below 0.01 were called differentially abundant. In the beta-binomial model, variance was expressed as a function of the total template count across the two samples, in the form v = (b*log(k)+a)^2. TCRdb provides this immuneACCESS table in a form limited to in-frame rearrangements. Some clones are lacking; in checked studies, under half of them reflect an unresolved V gene, and why the rest are absent is not known. V and J calls plus clone size are reproduced from that table; the DNA served to infer D and trimming. The sample includes some 90,000 clones, with roughly 91% observed a single time. The biggest ten clones account for under 20% of the sample.

The source of this sequence is a person between 18 and 75 years old in good health. Sequenced input: blood. Here the chain combines TRBV5-1 and TRBJ2-1; 5 matching bases give a weak D call of TRBD2. This receptor carries the CDR3 CASSPGSLYNEQFF. The nucleotide sequence reads as follows: TGCGCCAGCTCGCCGGGGTCCCTCTACAATGAGCAGTTCTTC.